This T cell receptor (beta chain) was sequenced in a study of cytomegalovirus exposure and HLA in healthy donors. Study overall: Out of fewer than 400 genotyped donors, roughly 80% belonged to the Caucasian-associated ancestry cluster. Broader study findings: Both high specificity and high sensitivity reportedly marked the classifier's diagnosis of cytomegalovirus status. Later on, an analysis showed TCR association rates differing by HLA locus, with DRB1 the most and HLA-C the fewest.

Notes on this clone: The antigen remains unidentified.

J lost 5 bases, V lost 3 bases, and 8 bases had no gene match. CDR1 and CDR2 from the germline V gene are MNHNS and SASEGT. There are 16 residues in the CDR3. PCR amplification relied on 60 Vbeta primers (plus 13 Jbeta primers). Clones were read by immunoSEQ multiplex PCR, and TCRdb kept only the in-frame ones, dropping some. The sample yields roughly 110,000 clones, roughly 72% seen once. The chain has TRBV6-1 and TRBJ1-5, with 9 positions matching TRBD1. Material for sequencing was PBMCs. This clonotype was obtained from a middle-aged woman in good health and CMV-seropositive. This CDR3 is CASSDPRTGEHQPQHF. CDR3 nucleotides: TGTGCCAGCAGTGATCCCCGGACAGGGGAGCATCAGCCCCAGCATTTT.